The 6 T cell receptor beta chains below were found in one sample sequenced in a study of blood T cell repertoires in COVID-19 (dated by TCRdb to the early 2020s). Receptor amplification or capture employed the immunoSEQ multiplex PCR assay. Here the immuneACCESS table is served through TCRdb, limited to in-frame sequences with V and J called. Missing clones are a known gap in these copies; in checked studies unresolved V genes cover under half, and the rest lacks a known reason. The table for this sample lists roughly 70,000 clones; 75% to 95% of them were counted only once. The ten most abundant clones make up about 5% of the sample. Sequenced: peripheral blood. The origin of the receptors is an older woman with active COVID-19.

This clone appeared a single time. The chain carries TRBV5-1 and TRBJ2-1; TRBD1 matches at 7 bases. The CDR3 loop spans 14 amino acids. V shed 8 bases, J shed 0 bases, and the junction held 5 bases outside the gene matches. The germline V gene has CDR1 SGHRS and CDR2 YFSETQ. CDR3 nucleotide sequence: TGCGCCAGTCAGACAGGGAACTCCTACAATGAGCAGTTCTTC. Protein: CASQTGNSYNEQFF.

The chain links TRBV5-1 to TRBJ2-1; 9 bases line up with TRBD1. CDR1 and CDR2 (germline): SGHRS, YFSETQ. The CDR3 consists of 17 residues. The junction had 8 bases not matched to a gene; V was cut back by 4 bases and J by 0 bases. The CDR3 coding sequence is TGCGCCAGCAGCGCCTGGACAGGGGTACCCTCCTACAATGAGCAGTTCTTC. The encoded protein is CASSAWTGVPSYNEQFF. Drawing the rest from reference TRBV5-1 and TRBJ2-1, the complete variable domain is KAGVTQTPRYLIKTRGQQVTLSCSPISGHRSVSWYQQTPGQGLQFLFEYFSETQRNKGNFPGRFSGRQFSNSRSEMNVSTLELGDSALYLCASSAWTGVPSYNEQFFGPGTRLTVL.

The CDR3 protein is CASSQDHLGGTNEQFF. The CDR3 bases are TGCGCCAGCAGCCAAGACCACCTAGGGGGAACCAATGAGCAGTTCTTC. The gene calls are TRBV4-1 and TRBJ2-1, with D perhaps TRBD1 (6 bases). Per germline, CDR1 MGHRA and CDR2 YSYEKL. Trimming left V 0 bases short and J 6 bases short, with 15 bases between. The CDR3 is 16 amino acids.

This rearrangement joins TRBV5-1 to TRBJ2-3; the D is unclear. V lost 3 bases, J lost 0 bases, and 5 bases lay in between. The CDR3 runs to 13 residues. Germline values: CDR1 SGHRS, CDR2 YFSETQ. The CDR3 loop is CASSSTSTDTQYF. CDR3 DNA sequence: TGCGCCAGCAGCTCTACTAGCACAGATACGCAGTATTTT.

CDR3 protein: CASSLDSTPPLHF. The CDR3 nucleotides are TGTGCCAGCAGTTTGGACAGTACTCCACCCCTCCACTTT. V usage is TRBV27 and J usage is TRBJ1-6; perhaps TRBD1 as D (6 bases). The ends were cut back, 3 bases at V and 11 bases at J, with 11 bases in the middle. The CDR3 is 13 residues long. Looked up from germline, CDR1 is MNHEY and CDR2 is SMNVEV (reference sequence).

This sequence joins TRBV3-1 (or the pseudogene TRBV3-2) and TRBJ2-7; TRBD1 aligns across 11 bases. Per the germline V gene, CDR1 is LGHDT and CDR2 is YNNKEL (reference sequence). The V segment lost 4 bases and the J segment 5 bases; nucleotides outside the gene matches: 4. This CDR3 is built from 14 residues. Here the CDR3 DNA reads TGTGCCAGCAGCCCCCGGACAGGGGGCCACGAGCAGTACTTC. Amino acid sequence: CASSPRTGGHEQYF.